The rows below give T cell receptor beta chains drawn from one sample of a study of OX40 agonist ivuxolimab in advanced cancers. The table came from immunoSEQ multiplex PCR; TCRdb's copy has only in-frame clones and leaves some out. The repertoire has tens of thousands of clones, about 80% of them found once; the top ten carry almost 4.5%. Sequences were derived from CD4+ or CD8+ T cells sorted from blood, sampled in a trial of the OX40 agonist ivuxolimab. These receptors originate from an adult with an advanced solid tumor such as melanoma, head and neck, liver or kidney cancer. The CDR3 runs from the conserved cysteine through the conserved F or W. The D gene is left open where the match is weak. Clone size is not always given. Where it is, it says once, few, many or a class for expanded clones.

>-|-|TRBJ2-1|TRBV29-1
TGCAGCGTTGGAGCAGGGTGGTACAATGAGCAGTTCTTC
CSVGAGWYNEQFF
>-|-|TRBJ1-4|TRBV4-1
TGCGCCAGCAGCCAAGATGGGAGGGGAGGTAATGAAAAACTGTTTTTT
CASSQDGRGGNEKLFF
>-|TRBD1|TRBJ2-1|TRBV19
TGTGCCAGTATTCCCCCGGGACAGGGTGACAATGAGCAGTTCTTC
CASIPPGQGDNEQFF
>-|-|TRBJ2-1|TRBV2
TGTGCCAGCAGCGACCCCAACAATGAGCAGTTCTTC
CASSDPNNEQFF
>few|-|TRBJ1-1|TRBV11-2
TGTGCCAGCAGCTCACAGTTGAACACTGAAGCTTTCTTT
CASSSQLNTEAFF
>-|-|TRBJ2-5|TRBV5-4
TGTGCCAGCAGCTTGAGAATGGGGGATCAAGAGACCCAGTACTTC
CASSLRMGDQETQYF
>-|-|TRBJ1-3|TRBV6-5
TGTGCCAGCAGTTACTCGACTGGAAACACCATATATTTT
CASSYSTGNTIYF
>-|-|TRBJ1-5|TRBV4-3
TGCGCCAGCAGCCATTATCTTTCGCAGCCCCAGCATTTT
CASSHYLSQPQHF
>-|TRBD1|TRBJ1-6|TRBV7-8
TGTGCCAGCAGCCATACAGGGGTTAATTCACCCCTCCACTTT
CASSHTGVNSPLHF
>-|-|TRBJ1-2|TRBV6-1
TGTGCCAGCAGTGAAAATCTTCAGGGCTCTCACTATGGCTACACCTTC
CASSENLQGSHYGYTF
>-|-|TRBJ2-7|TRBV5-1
TGCGCCAGCAGCGCGGGACAGACCTACGAGCAGTACTTC
CASSAGQTYEQYF
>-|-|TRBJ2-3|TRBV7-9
TGTGCCAGCAGCTTAGGGGCGGAGAGCACAGATACGCAGTATTTT
CASSLGAESTDTQYF
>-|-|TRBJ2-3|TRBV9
TGTGCCAGCAGCCCCGGGACCCAAAGCACAGATACGCAGTATTTT
CASSPGTQSTDTQYF
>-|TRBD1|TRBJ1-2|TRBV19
TGTGCCAGTAGTTACTATCCGCGGACAGGGGGCCATGGCTACACCTTC
CASSYYPRTGGHGYTF
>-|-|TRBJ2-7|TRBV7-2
TGTGCCAGCAGCTTAGTTGGGGGGGCAGTTGCTACTTCCTACGAGCAGTACTTC
CASSLVGGAVATSYEQYF
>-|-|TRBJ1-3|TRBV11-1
TGTGCCAGCAGCTTAGGCGGATACTCTGGAAACACCATATATTTT
CASSLGGYSGNTIYF
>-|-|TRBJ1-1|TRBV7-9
TGTGCCAGCAGCCCGGCGCAGGGACCTGGCACTGAAGCTTTCTTT
CASSPAQGPGTEAFF
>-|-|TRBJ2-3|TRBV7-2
TGTGCCAGCAGCCTCTGGGGTCCGGAGTGGACAGATACGCAGTATTTT
CASSLWGPEWTDTQYF
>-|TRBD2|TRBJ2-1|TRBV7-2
TGTGCCAGCAGCGGAAAAGGACTAGCGGGTTGGAGCTCCTACAATGAGCAGTTCTTC
CASSGKGLAGWSSYNEQFF
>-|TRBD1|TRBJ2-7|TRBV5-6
TGTGCCAGCAGCGCAACAGGGGTTCACTCCTACGAGCAGTACTTC
CASSATGVHSYEQYF
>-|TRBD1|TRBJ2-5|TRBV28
TGTGCCAGCAGTCTCACAGGGGGCTCTAGAGAGACCCAGTACTTC
CASSLTGGSRETQYF
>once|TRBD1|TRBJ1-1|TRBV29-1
TGCAGCGTCAGGGACAGCAACACTGAAGCTTTCTTT
CSVRDSNTEAFF
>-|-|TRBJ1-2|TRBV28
TGTGCCAGCAGTTCGGCACTTAGGAACTATGGCTACACCTTC
CASSSALRNYGYTF
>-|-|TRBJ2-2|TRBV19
TGTGCCAGTTCCCCCGGGCCTTACAACACCGGGGAGCTGTTTTTT
CASSPGPYNTGELFF
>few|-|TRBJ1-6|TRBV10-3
TGTGCCATCAGTGATTCAGACGGTAATTCACCCCTCCACTTT
CAISDSDGNSPLHF
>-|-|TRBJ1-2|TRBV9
TGTGCCAGCAGCGAACAGGGTAAAGGCTACACCTTC
CASSEQGKGYTF
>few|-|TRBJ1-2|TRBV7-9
TGTGCCAGCAGCTTACCAGGCTATGGCTACACCTTC
CASSLPGYGYTF
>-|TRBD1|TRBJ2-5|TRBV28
TGTGCCAGCAGAAGCGACAGGGGAGAGACCCAGTACTTC
CASRSDRGETQYF
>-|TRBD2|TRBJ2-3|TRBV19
TGTGCCAGTAGTATAGTAGCCAGCGGGGGTGCAGATACGCAGTATTTT
CASSIVASGGADTQYF
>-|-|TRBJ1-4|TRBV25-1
TGTGCCAGCAGTGGCCAGCGGTGGGAGGAAAAACTGTTTTTT
CASSGQRWEEKLFF
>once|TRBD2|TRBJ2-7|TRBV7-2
TGTGCCAGCAGCTCCGGACTAGCGGGGAGGGGCGAGCAGTACTTC
CASSSGLAGRGEQYF
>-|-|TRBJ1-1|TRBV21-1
TGTGCCAGCAGCAAGGGGGGGTACACTGAAGCTTTCTTT
CASSKGGYTEAFF
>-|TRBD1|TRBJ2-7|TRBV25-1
TGTGCCAGCAGTGACACGGGACAGGGGGTGGCCTACGAGCAGTACTTC
CASSDTGQGVAYEQYF
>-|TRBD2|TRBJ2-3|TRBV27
TGTGCCAGCAGCCCCACCCCCGGGACTAGCGCTTCAGATACGCAGTATTTT
CASSPTPGTSASDTQYF
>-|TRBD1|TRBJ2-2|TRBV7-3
TGTGCCAGCAGCTCAGGAGGTGGGACAGGGCATCCCGGGGAGCTGTTTTTT
CASSSGGGTGHPGELFF
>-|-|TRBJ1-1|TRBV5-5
TGTGCCAGCACCATACAGTATAGGGTGAACACTGAAGCTTTCTTT
CASTIQYRVNTEAFF
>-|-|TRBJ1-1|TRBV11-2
TGTGCCAGCAGCGAACCCGGGACGCCGAACACTGAAGCTTTCTTT
CASSEPGTPNTEAFF
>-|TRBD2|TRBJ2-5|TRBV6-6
TGTGCCAGCAGTAGGGGACTAGCGGGGGTTAAGACCCAGTACTTC
CASSRGLAGVKTQYF
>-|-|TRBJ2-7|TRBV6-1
TGTGCCAGCAGATTCCAGGGGCTGCTCGGCGAGCAGTACTTC
CASRFQGLLGEQYF
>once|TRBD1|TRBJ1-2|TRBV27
TGTGCCAGCAGTAATTTGGGGACAGGGGAATATGGCTACACCTTC
CASSNLGTGEYGYTF
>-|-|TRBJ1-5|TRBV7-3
TGTGCCAGCGCGGGGGGGCCCAATCAGCCCCAGCATTTT
CASAGGPNQPQHF
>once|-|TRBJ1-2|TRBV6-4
TGTGCCAGCAGTGCACAGCCCTCCCTCTATGGCTACACCTTC
CASSAQPSLYGYTF
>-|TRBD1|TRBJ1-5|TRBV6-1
TGTGCCAGCAGTGGGTTCCTCGGACAGGGGTATAGCAATCAGCCCCAGCATTTT
CASSGFLGQGYSNQPQHF
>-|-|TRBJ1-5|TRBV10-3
TGTGCCATCAGCAAGACAGGTGACAATCAGCCCCAGCATTTT
CAISKTGDNQPQHF
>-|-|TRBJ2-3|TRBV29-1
TGCAGCGTTGCAGGACAGAGCGGCTATACGCAGTATTTT
CSVAGQSGYTQYF
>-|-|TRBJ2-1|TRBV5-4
TGTGCCAGCAGCTTGAGGGCTAGCCCGAACAATGAGCAGTTCTTC
CASSLRASPNNEQFF
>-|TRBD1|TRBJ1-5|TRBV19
TGTGCCAGTAGTATAGATGAGCCCAGGGGGAGTGTCGGGTTGGATTTT
CASSIDEPRGSVGLDF
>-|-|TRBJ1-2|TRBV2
TGTGCCAGCAGTGTTCAGACGTCCTCCGGTGGCTACACCTTC
CASSVQTSSGGYTF
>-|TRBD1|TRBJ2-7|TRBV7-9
TGTGCCAGCACCCCCGGGACAGGGAAACCTACAGAGCAGTACTTC
CASTPGTGKPTEQYF
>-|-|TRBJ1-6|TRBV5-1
TGCGCCAGCAGCTTGGAGACAGTGGGGGGTGATTCACCCCTCCACTTT
CASSLETVGGDSPLHF
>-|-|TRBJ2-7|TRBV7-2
TGTGCCAGCAGCTTAGGTAGAATCGACAAGTACGAGCAGTACTTC
CASSLGRIDKYEQYF